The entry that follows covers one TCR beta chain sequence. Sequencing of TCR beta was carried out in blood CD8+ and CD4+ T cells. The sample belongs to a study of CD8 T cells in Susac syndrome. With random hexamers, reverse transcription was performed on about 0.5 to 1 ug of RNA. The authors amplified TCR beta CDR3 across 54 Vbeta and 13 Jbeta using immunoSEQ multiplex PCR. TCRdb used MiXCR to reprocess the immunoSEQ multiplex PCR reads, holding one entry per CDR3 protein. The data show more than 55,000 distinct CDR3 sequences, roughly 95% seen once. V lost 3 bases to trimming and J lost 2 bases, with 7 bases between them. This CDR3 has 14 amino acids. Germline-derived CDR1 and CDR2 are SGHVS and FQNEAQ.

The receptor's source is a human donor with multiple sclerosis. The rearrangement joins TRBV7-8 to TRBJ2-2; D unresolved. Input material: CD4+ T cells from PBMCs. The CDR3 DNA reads TGTGCCAGCAGCTTCAGATCAAACACCGGGGAGCTGTTTTTT. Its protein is CASSFRSNTGELFF.